A selection of T cell receptor beta chains follows, all from one sample in a study of spatial heterogeneity in lung cancer. In TCRdb, the 5' RACE reads were re-called with MiXCR into one record per CDR3 protein. This sample has roughly 120,000 distinct CDR3 sequences; more than 10% occur once, and the top ten carry approximately 16%. Sequences were derived from PBMCs, sampled at follow-up. The origin of the receptors is a male donor with early-stage non-small cell lung cancer. Both conserved end residues are trimmed from each CDR3. Each record gives: CDR3 length, V gene, D gene, CDR3 protein. The D gene is left open where the match is weak.

13 TRBV2 TRBD2 ASRAGLAGGETQY
14 TRBV11-2 NA ASSLDLKRGYNEQF
13 TRBV5-1 NA ASSAPWRGSYEQY
12 TRBV6-5 NA ASSYSQGNYGYT
11 TRBV27 NA ASSFRGMCGYT
13 TRBV24-1 TRBD2 ATSDLSGGTQTQY
12 TRBV28 NA ASSLSTGRLHQH
13 TRBV7-2 NA ASSRDFVAKNIQY
11 TRBV25-1 NA ASSELDRNGYT
12 TRBV5-5 TRBD1 ASSLGAGGYEQY
13 TRBV27 TRBD1 ASSLRTGGEDTQY
12 TRBV20-1 NA SARPGAMNTEAF
14 TRBV4-3 NA ASSQAQAVYNSPLH
11 TRBV12-3/TRBV12-4 TRBD2 ASSPSGQETQY
10 TRBV2 NA ASRHRAYEQY
11 TRBV20-1 NA SAGTPSSTEAF
13 TRBV4-1 TRBD1 ASSQVNRGLDEQF
12 TRBV7-8 TRBD1 ASSLTGGMTEAF
9 TRBV27 NA ASSFFGELF
12 TRBV12-3/TRBV12-4 TRBD1 ASTRTGVVDTQY
13 TRBV6-6 NA ASSKPGSMNTEAF
15 TRBV4-2 TRBD2 ASSPFTSGGREETQY
13 TRBV6-5 NA ASSYGGVGGNTIY
14 TRBV7-2 NA ASSFTPPMNTGELF
12 TRBV5-1 TRBD2 ASSLAGGPFEQY
11 TRBV7-2 NA ASSLRWNTEAF
14 TRBV5-6 NA ASSATDTSSYNEQF
12 TRBV6-5 NA ASRHGSGPTEAF
12 TRBV20-1 TRBD1 SARADRGLYEQY
13 TRBV27 TRBD2 ASSPRTSGGTEQF
13 TRBV4-3 NA ASSQDWTGNTEAF
13 TRBV28 NA ASSSTPRAQETQY
13 TRBV29-1 NA SVDDGGSSYNEQF
13 TRBV19 TRBD2 ASRLRLAGPYEQY
15 TRBV5-1 TRBD2 ASSLGREGFDYNEQF
11 TRBV5-1 NA ASSPRDQTEAF
15 TRBV12-3/TRBV12-4 NA ASSSRRESSYNSPLH
14 TRBV11-3 TRBD2 ASSLDGVAGGGEQF
13 TRBV7-2 NA ASRPQNGRLYGYT
12 TRBV29-1 NA SVVFFTSTDTQY
13 TRBV9 TRBD1 ASSSGQGIESPLH
13 TRBV6-2/TRBV6-3 NA ASSATRGQTDTQY
11 TRBV6-5 NA ASSTRQNTEAF
12 TRBV4-2 NA ASSQGSNSYEQY
12 TRBV12-3/TRBV12-4 NA ASSSRLLNQPQH